This T cell receptor beta chain was captured by sequencing in a study of regulatory T cells in long-lasting Graves disease. The time point was: persistent/refractory GD, antithyroid drugs over 5 years with positive TRAb. RNA from PBMCs was the source of the TCR library. Clinicians diagnosed Graves' disease using American Thyroid Association guidelines. Study findings and constraints: Persistent disease was characterized by preferential usage of TRBV28, TRBJ1-2 and TRBJ2-5.

Library construction for TCR beta used iRepertoire HTBI primers and Arm-PCR of CDR3 regions. TCRdb re-derived calls from the multiplex PCR reads in MiXCR, one entry per CDR3 protein. The sample has a few hundred thousand distinct CDR3 sequences; 23% are singletons. About this clonotype itself: Its target is not known. Lacking the conserved final phenylalanine or tryptophan, this CDR3 likely reflects a read error.

There are 14 residues in the CDR3. Trimming left V 5 bases short and J 1 base short, with 11 bases between. The sample consisted of peripheral blood mononuclear cells (PBMCs), taken when the disease was refractory, from a patient treated with antithyroid drugs. V usage is TRBV12-3 or TRBV12-4 and J usage is TRBJ1-1; unclear D gene. This clonotype was sampled from a female donor with Graves disease. CDR3 sequence (DNA): TGTGCCAGCAGTCCGACCAACAGGAACACTGAAGCTTTCCTT. This gives the protein CASSPTNRNTEAFL.